The 19 T cell receptor beta chains reported below all come from one sample, sequenced in a study of blood T cell repertoires in COVID-19. Sequencing used immunoSEQ multiplex PCR; TCRdb keeps in-frame clones, though not all of them. The table includes fewer than 15,000 clones, about 90% detected once. Source material: peripheral blood. These receptor sequences come from a human donor in a cohort sampled during active COVID-19.

The V and J genes are TRBV5-6 and TRBJ1-5, with unresolved D. V shed 1 base and J shed 4 bases, with 12 bases lying between them. This CDR3 has 15 residues. Germline V gives CDR1 SGHDT, CDR2 YYEEEE. CDR3 sequence (DNA): TGTGCCAGCAGCTTGAAGACTCAATTTAATCAGCCCCAGCATTTT. Amino acid sequence: CASSLKTQFNQPQHF.

The chain joins TRBV5-1 to TRBJ2-1, with 8 positions matching TRBD2. V was pared by 0 bases and J by 4 bases, with 6 bases of the junction left unmatched. Germline V gene lookup returns CDR1 SGHRS and CDR2 YFSETQ. This CDR3 comprises 16 residues. The CDR3 is CASSLGGTSVYNEQFF. The CDR3 coding sequence is TGCGCCAGCAGCTTGGGGGGGACTAGTGTATACAATGAGCAGTTCTTC.

This clone was counted between two and nine times. The CDR3 DNA reads TGTGCCAGCAGTTACAGGGCAGGGGGCGGTTCACCCCTCCACTTT. Its protein product is CASSYRAGGGSPLHF. The V and J genes are TRBV6-5 and TRBJ1-6; 8 bases fit TRBD1. The CDR3 loop spans 15 amino acids. V shed 2 bases and J 9 bases; nucleotides not matched to a gene: 6. CDR1 is MNHEY and CDR2 is SVGAGI in the germline V gene.

The chain links TRBV7-2 to TRBJ1-1, with D maybe TRBD1 (5 bases). The CDR3 is 14 amino acids. Germline CDR1 and CDR2: SGHTA and FQGNSA. The germline V and J ends were trimmed by 3 bases and 0 bases, with 8 bases remaining between them. The CDR3 DNA reads TGTGCCAGCAGCTTGACAGTCATGAACACTGAAGCTTTCTTT. Translated, it gives CASSLTVMNTEAFF.

The sample holds one count of this clone. The chain joins TRBV6-5 to TRBJ1-2; D gene uncertain. The CDR3 is 14 amino acids. V lost 0 bases to trimming and J lost 8 bases, with 13 bases between them. Germline assignment: CDR1 MNHEY and CDR2 SVGAGI. The CDR3 loop reads CASSYSGEERGYTF. The CDR3 nucleotides read TGTGCCAGCAGTTACTCTGGGGAGGAGCGCGGCTACACCTTC.

The J gene is TRBJ2-7, the V gene TRBV4-2; D is uncertain. The CDR3 extends over 15 amino acids. Per germline, CDR1 LGHNA and CDR2 YNFKEQ. V lost 0 bases to trimming and J lost 0 bases, with 9 bases between them. The CDR3 loop reads CASSQDYLSSYEQYF. The DNA for the CDR3 is TGTGCCAGCAGCCAAGATTATTTGAGCTCCTACGAGCAGTACTTC.

The chain recombines TRBV18 with TRBJ2-6, with TRBD2 identical over 8 bases. The germline gives CDR1 KGHSH, CDR2 LQKENI. The trim removed 2 bases at V and 1 base at J, leaving 1 base unmatched. This CDR3 comprises 16 residues. The DNA for the CDR3 is TGTGCCAGCTCACCATCGGGAGGGTCTGGGGCCAACGTCCTGACTTTC. As protein: CASSPSGGSGANVLTF.

The chain joins TRBV4-1 to TRBJ2-5, with 13 bases matching TRBD2. After removal of 1 base from V and 1 base from J, the junction contained 0 bases not matched to a gene. CDR1 is MGHRA and CDR2 is YSYEKL in the germline V gene. The CDR3 spans 16 residues. The CDR3 sequence is CASSQGLAGGQETQYF. The CDR3 nucleotides read TGCGCCAGCAGCCAAGGACTAGCGGGGGGCCAAGAGACCCAGTACTTC.

The CDR3 loop is CASSYDQGDYGYTF. The CDR3 DNA reads as TGTGCCAGCAGTTACGATCAGGGGGACTATGGCTACACCTTC. The J gene is TRBJ1-2, the V gene TRBV6-6; TRBD1 matches 7 bases. Germline values: CDR1 MNHNY, CDR2 SVGAGI (reference sequence). The CDR3 runs to 14 residues. V trimming: 2 bases; J trimming: 3 bases; junction bases outside the gene matches: 3.

The V gene is TRBV19, the J gene TRBJ2-1, with a possible D match to TRBD2 (5 bases). CDR1 LNHDA and CDR2 SQIVND come from the germline V gene (reference sequence). Trimming cost V 5 bases and J 0 bases, with 8 bases left between them. This CDR3 comprises 14 residues. The CDR3 coding sequence is TGTGCCAGTAGTCGGGGAAGCTCCTACAATGAGCAGTTCTTC. It encodes CASSRGSSYNEQFF.

This sequence joins TRBV20-1 and TRBJ1-4, with unresolved D. The length of the CDR3 is 13 residues. Germline CDR1 and CDR2: DFQATT and SNEGSKA (reference sequence). The V and J ends lost 3 bases and 0 bases respectively, with 5 bases between them. CDR3 sequence (DNA): TGCAGTGCTAGTTTAGCAACTAATGAAAAACTGTTTTTT. Encoded protein: CSASLATNEKLFF.

This sequence joins TRBV2 and TRBJ2-1; maybe TRBD1 (7 bases). Per the germline V gene, CDR1 is SNHLY and CDR2 is FYNNEI. Trimming shortened V by 3 bases and J by 10 bases, and 16 bases separated the two germline ends. The CDR3 is 14 amino acids. CDR3: CASSEQEGAWEQFF. The CDR3 bases are TGTGCCAGCAGTGAGCAGGAGGGGGCGTGGGAGCAGTTCTTC.

The chain employs TRBV7-2 and TRBJ1-6; 7 bases fit TRBD1. Germline CDR1 reads SGHTA; CDR2 reads FQGNSA. The CDR3 length is 14 residues. The junction had 7 bases not matched to a gene; V was cut back by 4 bases and J by 10 bases. The CDR3 region has the DNA TGTGCCAGCAGCTACGGGACAGCACACTCACCCCTCCACTTT. Its protein product is CASSYGTAHSPLHF.

The chain couples TRBV6-5 to TRBJ2-7; 10 nucleotides match TRBD1. Germline V lookup: CDR1 MNHEY, CDR2 SVGAGI. The V and J ends lost 6 bases and 1 base, in that order; junction bases with no gene match: 6. The CDR3 consists of 15 residues. The CDR3 nucleotides are TGTGCCAGCAGACTGACAGGGGGCGCGTCCTACGAGCAGTACTTC. As protein: CASRLTGGASYEQYF.

This rearrangement joins TRBV18 to TRBJ1-1, with TRBD1 as a possible D gene (5 bases). This CDR3 spans 14 amino acids. V shed 2 bases and J shed 0 bases, with 7 bases lying between them. Germline V gene sequence: CDR1 KGHSH, CDR2 LQKENI. CDR3 DNA: TGTGCCAGCTCACCAAGACAGTTGAACACTGAAGCTTTCTTT. This sequence encodes CASSPRQLNTEAFF.

The rearrangement joins TRBV5-5 to TRBJ2-2, with TRBD1 as a possible D gene (6 bases). Looked up from germline, CDR1 is SGHKS and CDR2 is YYEKEE (reference sequence). Trimming removed 3 bases at V and 9 bases at J, with 18 bases between. This CDR3 is 15 amino acids long. CDR3 region: CASSSNSIGGRELFF. In DNA, the CDR3 is TGTGCCAGCAGCTCGAACTCTATAGGGGGTCGGGAGCTGTTTTTT. The full variable domain, rest sourced from reference TRBV5-5 and TRBJ2-2, is DAGVTQSPTHLIKTRGQQVTLRCSPISGHKSVSWYQQVLGQGPQFIFQYYEKEERGRGNFPDRFSARQFPNYSSELNVNALLLGDSALYLCASSSNSIGGRELFFGEGSRLTVL.

The rearrangement uses TRBV7-6 and TRBJ2-7, with D uncertain. Germline CDR1 and CDR2: SGHVS and FNYEAQ. The length of the CDR3 is 15 residues. Trimming left V 1 base short and J 3 bases short, with 13 bases between. The DNA of the CDR3 is TGTGCCAGCAGCTTAGAGGCTAGAGGCAACTACGAGCAGTACTTC. Translation: CASSLEARGNYEQYF.

The chain uses TRBV5-1 and TRBJ1-2; D might be TRBD1 (5 bases). This CDR3 spans 14 amino acids. The germline CDR1 and CDR2 sequences are SGHRS and YFSETQ. The germline V and J ends were trimmed by 0 bases and 4 bases, with 10 bases remaining between them. The CDR3 loop reads CASSLDWDSYGYTF. The DNA of the CDR3 is TGCGCCAGCAGCTTGGATTGGGACTCCTATGGCTACACCTTC.

The gene calls are TRBV4-1 and TRBJ1-6, with D maybe TRBD1 (6 bases). The CDR3 is 16 residues long. Germline V CDR1 and CDR2: MGHRA, YSYEKL. The V end lost 3 bases, the J end lost 4 bases, and 13 bases lay between the germline ends. For the CDR3, the DNA is TGCGCCAGCAGCCAGGGGCAGGGGTCTTATAATTCACCCCTCCACTTT. Translated, it gives CASSQGQGSYNSPLHF.